This entry is about one T cell receptor (beta chain). What it recognizes is unknown. The sample is drawn from a study of identifying expanded T cells in peripheral blood. No infections or other immune events were documented during collection. Germline lookup yields CDR1 MNHNY and CDR2 SVGAGI (reference sequence). This CDR3 spans 16 amino acids. The V gene lost 2 bases and the J gene lost 5 bases, with 19 bases spanning the gap. Findings and limits, study-wide: Approximately 2-week clone count variance significantly increased as total template count grew. Technical replicates showed around 1.3 changed clones; two weeks roughly 16; four weeks 19.

Generated by immunoSEQ multiplex PCR, the TCRdb table keeps only in-frame clones and is missing some. The table includes over 75,000 clones, approximately 90% detected once. Sequencing input: blood. This sequence joins TRBV6-6 and TRBJ2-7; a possible D gene is TRBD2 (6 bases). The source of this sequence is a person aged 18 to 70 in good health. The CDR3 loop reads CASSYILPYGEDEQYF. CDR3 DNA sequence: TGTGCCAGCAGTTACATACTCCCATACGGGGAGGACGAGCAGTACTTC.